The clone carrying this T cell receptor beta chain was counted only a few times. Its cognate antigen is unknown. Germline values: CDR1 LGHNA, CDR2 YNFKEQ. Trimming removed 0 bases from V and 1 base from J, with 6 bases in between. There are 15 residues in the CDR3. This entry belongs to a study of cytomegalovirus exposure and HLA in healthy donors. General study findings and limits: As was reported, the classifier diagnosed cytomegalovirus status with high specificity and sensitivity. TRBV6-2, TRBV6-3 and some other V segments were unresolvable in 87-base-pair reads. Later analysis associated a missense DCLRE1C variant with TCR beta V- and J-gene trimming.

In nominal health when sampled, donors likely had unrecorded immune exposures nonetheless. This PCR relied on a set of 60 Vbeta primers and 13 Jbeta primers. Using immunoSEQ multiplex PCR, the repertoire was profiled, and TCRdb retains in-frame clones only, with some absent. This table has about 82,000 clones, 74% appearing once. This chain joins TRBV4-2 and TRBJ2-2; D is unclear. The sequence came from a man aged 40-49 years in good health and CMV-seropositive. Sequenced: PBMCs. CDR3 sequence reads: CASSQENGNTGELFF. DNA of the CDR3: TGTGCCAGCAGCCAAGAGAACGGGAACACCGGGGAGCTGTTTTTT.